Presented here are 9 T cell receptor beta chains from one specimen sequenced in a study of blood T cell repertoires in COVID-19 (dated by TCRdb to 2018 to 2020). The protocol used for the library was the immunoSEQ multiplex PCR assay. In its TCRdb copy, this immuneACCESS table keeps in-frame sequences only and misses some clones. Where compared with another copy, unresolved V genes explain less than half of these, and the others have no known cause. This sample gives hundreds of thousands of clones in total; about 87% of them show up just once. The ten largest clones capture approximately 1.2% of the sample. Input material: PBMCs or T cells enriched from blood (not recorded which). These receptors all stem from a woman aged 40-49 years with acute COVID-19.

This chain joins TRBV30 and TRBJ2-1, with unresolved D. Germline assignment: CDR1 GTSNPN and CDR2 SVGIG (reference sequence). This CDR3 has 13 residues. CDR3 sequence: CACSNSSYNEQFF. CDR3 sequence (DNA): TGTGCGTGTTCAAACAGCTCCTACAATGAGCAGTTCTTC.

This clone has a single count. The rearrangement uses TRBV24-1 and TRBJ2-1, with D maybe TRBD1 (7 bases). Germline V gene data show CDR1 as KGHDR and CDR2 as SFDVKD. The CDR3 is 16 amino acids. V gave up 6 bases and J gave up 2 bases, with 16 bases separating them. DNA for the CDR3: TGTGCCACCAGTCCGCTCCAGGGGGGCCCCTACAATGAGCAGTTCTTC. Translated, it gives CATSPLQGGPYNEQFF.

The chain carries TRBV19 and TRBJ1-5; TRBD1 might be the D (6 bases). The CDR3 runs 16 residues. Trimming removed 7 bases from V and 0 bases from J, with 16 bases in between. CDR1 and CDR2 from the germline V gene are LNHDA and SQIVND (reference sequence). This chain's CDR3 is CASTPRTGHSNQPQHF. The DNA of the CDR3 is TGTGCCAGTACCCCTAGAACAGGGCATAGCAATCAGCCCCAGCATTTT.

The chain is built from TRBV27 and TRBJ2-1; unclear D gene. The CDR3 length is 13 residues. The ends were cut back, 7 bases at V and 5 bases at J, with 12 bases in the middle. Germline values: CDR1 MNHEY, CDR2 SMNVEV (reference sequence). CDR3 residues: CASIAPSNNEQFF. In nucleotides, the CDR3 is TGTGCCAGCATTGCACCCTCTAACAATGAGCAGTTCTTC.

CDR3 in amino acids: CASSLGEVGGNYGYTF. In nucleotides, the CDR3 is TGTGCCAGCAGCTTAGGAGAAGTGGGGGGTAACTATGGCTACACCTTC. The chain is built from TRBV11-3 and TRBJ1-2, with D possibly being TRBD1 (5 bases). The V end was cut by 1 base, the J end by 1 base, with 13 bases between. This CDR3 has 16 residues. Germline-derived CDR1 and CDR2 are SGHNT and YENEEA.

There are a few counts of this clone. The chain employs TRBV12-3 or TRBV12-4 and TRBJ1-2; D ambiguous. The CDR3 totals 13 residues. V was clipped by 6 bases and J by 4 bases, with 12 bases between them. The CDR3 nucleotides are TGTGCCAGCAGGCCAACAGAGTTCTATGGCTACACCTTC. It is translated as CASRPTEFYGYTF.

V is TRBV23-1 and J is TRBJ1-3; a possible D gene is TRBD1 (5 bases). TRBV23-1 is reported as an ORF; its role is uncertain. The CDR3 totals 15 residues. V lost 1 base and J lost 3, with 10 bases in between. CDR3 bases: TGCGCCAGCAGTCAATATCGGGGGAGTGGAAACACCATATATTTT. Translating it yields CASSQYRGSGNTIYF.

The V gene is TRBV19, the J gene TRBJ2-1; 7 positions match TRBD2. The germline CDR1 and CDR2 sequences are LNHDA and SQIVND (reference sequence). The CDR3 has 16 residues. Trimming removed 5 bases from V and 10 bases from J; junction bases left unmatched: 17. This CDR3 is CASSGRERPDVGEQFF. CDR3 in DNA: TGTGCCAGTAGTGGGAGGGAGCGACCCGATGTAGGGGAGCAGTTCTTC.

This chain connects TRBV4-1 to TRBJ1-3; 9 positions agree with TRBD1. Germline CDR1 reads MGHRA; CDR2 reads YSYEKL. The CDR3 is 15 residues long. The ends lost 3 bases at V and 4 bases at J; junction bases unmatched: 4. CDR3 region: CASSQMDRGGNTIYF. The CDR3 DNA is TGCGCCAGCAGCCAGATGGACAGGGGCGGAAACACCATATATTTT.